This is a list of T cell receptor beta chains from one sample in a study of a mutant IDH1 vaccine in newly diagnosed glioma. Assay: immunoSEQ multiplex PCR; the TCRdb copy retains only in-frame clones and omits some. The sample shows just under 70,000 clones, 84% of them seen only once. For these TCRs, the target antigens are not known. The sequenced sample was PBMCs, obtained from a glioma patient whose treatment included an IDH1 peptide vaccine. The receptors originated from a man aged 18-30 years with glioma. CDR3s include the opening cysteine and the closing phenylalanine or tryptophan. The order of the fields is CDR3 length, J gene, D gene, clone size, V gene, CDR3 protein, CDR3 DNA. The D gene is left open where the match is weak. Not all rows give a size; the values are once, few, many and, for expanded clones, a class.

14,TRBJ1-1,NA,NA,TRBV19,CASSIGTVNTEAFF,TGTGCCAGTAGTATAGGGACAGTCAACACTGAAGCTTTCTTT
17,TRBJ2-2,TRBD1,NA,TRBV5-8,CASSLVLGTGYTGELFF,TGTGCCAGCAGCCTCGTCCTAGGGACAGGTTACACCGGGGAGCTGTTTTTT
15,TRBJ1-2,NA,few,TRBV27,CASSLMGEAAYGYTF,TGTGCCAGCAGTTTAATGGGCGAGGCAGCATATGGCTACACCTTC
13,TRBJ2-7,NA,NA,TRBV18,CASSPAAGYEQYF,TGTGCCAGCTCACCAGCCGCGGGCTACGAGCAGTACTTC
15,TRBJ1-1,NA,NA,TRBV7-3,CASSLMGEANTEAFF,TGTGCCAGCAGCTTAATGGGAGAAGCGAACACTGAAGCTTTCTTT
14,TRBJ2-7,NA,NA,TRBV4-3,CASSPVGVSYEQYF,TGCGCCAGCAGCCCCGTCGGTGTGTCCTACGAGCAGTACTTC
19,TRBJ1-4,TRBD1,NA,TRBV4-3,CASSHGQGALILDNEKLFF,TGCGCCAGCAGCCACGGACAGGGGGCCCTTATTCTCGATAATGAAAAACTGTTTTTT
16,TRBJ1-2,NA,NA,TRBV5-6,CASSLAVAEYLYGYTF,TGTGCCAGCAGCTTGGCCGTTGCGGAGTACCTCTATGGCTACACCTTC
15,TRBJ1-1,NA,few,TRBV14,CASHQQGIMNTEAFF,TGTGCCAGCCACCAACAGGGTATCATGAACACTGAAGCTTTCTTT
15,TRBJ2-1,TRBD2,NA,TRBV27,CASSFSGSPYNEQFF,TGTGCCAGCAGTTTTAGCGGGAGTCCCTACAATGAGCAGTTCTTC
14,TRBJ1-6,NA,NA,TRBV15,CATSTYSYNSPLHF,TGTGCCACCAGCACCTACTCCTATAATTCACCCCTCCACTTT
15,TRBJ1-4,NA,NA,TRBV6-5,CASSYSYTVNEKLFF,TGTGCCAGCAGTTACTCTTACACAGTTAATGAAAAACTGTTTTTT
16,TRBJ1-6,NA,NA,TRBV27,CASSFRGGGYNSPLHF,TGTGCCAGCAGTTTTCGAGGGGGTGGCTATAATTCACCCCTCCACTTT
15,TRBJ1-5,NA,NA,TRBV7-9,CASSSGEISNQPQHF,TGTGCCAGCAGCTCGGGGGAGATTAGCAATCAGCCCCAGCATTTT
11,TRBJ1-2,NA,NA,TRBV6-6,CASSYGSGYTF,TGTGCCAGCAGTTATGGAAGTGGCTACACCTTC
15,TRBJ2-5,NA,NA,TRBV9,CASSLQPELQETQYF,TGTGCCAGCAGCCTACAACCCGAACTCCAAGAGACCCAGTACTTC
16,TRBJ2-2,NA,NA,TRBV27,CASSLHGGSNTGELFF,TGTGCCAGCAGCTTGCACGGGGGATCGAACACCGGGGAGCTGTTTTTT
14,TRBJ2-5,TRBD1,NA,TRBV7-2,CASSFTGAGETQYF,TGTGCCAGCAGCTTCACAGGGGCCGGTGAGACCCAGTACTTC
18,TRBJ1-4,TRBD1,NA,TRBV4-3,CASSQGGGAGPDNEKLFF,TGCGCCAGCAGCCAAGGAGGGGGCGCGGGGCCCGATAATGAAAAACTGTTTTTT
15,TRBJ1-1,NA,NA,TRBV7-2,CASTMSGGLSGEAFF,TGTGCCAGCACCATGAGTGGGGGCTTAAGCGGTGAAGCTTTCTTT
15,TRBJ2-7,TRBD2,once,TRBV6-5,CASRSSGRAMDEQYF,TGTGCCAGCAGGTCTAGCGGGAGGGCCATGGACGAGCAGTACTTC
13,TRBJ1-4,NA,NA,TRBV27,CASSQTTNEKLFF,TGTGCCAGCAGCCAGACAACTAATGAAAAACTGTTTTTT
14,TRBJ1-1,NA,NA,TRBV27,CASSLGRLNTEAFF,TGTGCCAGCAGTTTGGGGAGATTGAACACTGAAGCTTTCTTT
15,TRBJ1-2,TRBD1,NA,TRBV6-5,CASSYVQGAGDGYTF,TGTGCCAGCAGTTACGTCCAGGGGGCAGGCGATGGCTACACCTTC
14,TRBJ2-7,NA,NA,TRBV9,CASSPQRSGYEQYF,TGTGCCAGCAGCCCCCAGCGGTCGGGGTACGAGCAGTACTTC
14,TRBJ2-3,NA,NA,TRBV6-4,CASSDRTITDTQYF,TGTGCCAGCAGTGACAGGACTATCACAGATACGCAGTATTTT